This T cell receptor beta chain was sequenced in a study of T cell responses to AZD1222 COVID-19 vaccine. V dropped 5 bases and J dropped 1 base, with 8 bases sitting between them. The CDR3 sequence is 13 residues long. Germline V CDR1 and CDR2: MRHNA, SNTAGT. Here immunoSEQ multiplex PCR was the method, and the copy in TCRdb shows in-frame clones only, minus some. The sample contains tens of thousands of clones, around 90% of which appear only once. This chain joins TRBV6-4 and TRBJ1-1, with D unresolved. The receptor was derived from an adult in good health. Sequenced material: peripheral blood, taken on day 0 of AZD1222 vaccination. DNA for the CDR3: TGTGCCAGCAGTCCCACATCGAACACTGAAGCTTTCTTT. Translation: CASSPTSNTEAFF.